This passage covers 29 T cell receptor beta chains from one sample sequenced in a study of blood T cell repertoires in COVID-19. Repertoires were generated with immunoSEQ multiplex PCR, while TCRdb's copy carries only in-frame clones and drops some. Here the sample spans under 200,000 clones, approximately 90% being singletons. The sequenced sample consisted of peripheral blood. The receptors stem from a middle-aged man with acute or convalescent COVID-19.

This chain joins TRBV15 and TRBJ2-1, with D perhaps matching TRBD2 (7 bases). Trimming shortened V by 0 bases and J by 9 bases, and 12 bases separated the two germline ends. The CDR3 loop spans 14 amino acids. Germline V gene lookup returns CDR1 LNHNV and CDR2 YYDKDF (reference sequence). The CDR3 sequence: CATSRDLGGAEQFF. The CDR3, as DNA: TGTGCCACCAGCAGAGATTTGGGGGGGGCTGAGCAGTTCTTC. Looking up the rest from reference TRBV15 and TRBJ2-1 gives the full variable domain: DAMVIQNPRYQVTQFGKPVTLSCSQTLNHNVMYWYQQKSSQAPKLLFHYYDKDFNNEADTPDNFQSRRPNTSFCFLDIRSPGLGDTAMYLCATSRDLGGAEQFFGPGTRLTVL.

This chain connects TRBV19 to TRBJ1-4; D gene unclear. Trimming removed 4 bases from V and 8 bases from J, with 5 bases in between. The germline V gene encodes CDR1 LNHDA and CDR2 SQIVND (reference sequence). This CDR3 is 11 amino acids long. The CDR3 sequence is CASSTSEKLFF. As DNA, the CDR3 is TGTGCCAGTAGTACTTCCGAAAAACTGTTTTTT.

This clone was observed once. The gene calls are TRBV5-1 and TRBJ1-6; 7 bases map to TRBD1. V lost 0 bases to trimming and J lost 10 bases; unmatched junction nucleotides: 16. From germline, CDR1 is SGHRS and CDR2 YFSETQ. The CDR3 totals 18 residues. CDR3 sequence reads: CASSLGQTGSLFTSPLHF. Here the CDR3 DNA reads TGCGCCAGCAGCTTGGGACAGACAGGGTCCCTGTTCACCTCACCCCTCCACTTT.

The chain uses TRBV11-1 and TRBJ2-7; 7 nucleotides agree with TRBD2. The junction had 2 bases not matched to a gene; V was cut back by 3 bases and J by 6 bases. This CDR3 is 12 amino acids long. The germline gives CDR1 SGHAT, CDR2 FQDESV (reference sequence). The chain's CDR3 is CASSFRGVEQYF. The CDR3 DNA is TGTGCCAGCAGCTTTCGGGGGGTCGAGCAGTACTTC.

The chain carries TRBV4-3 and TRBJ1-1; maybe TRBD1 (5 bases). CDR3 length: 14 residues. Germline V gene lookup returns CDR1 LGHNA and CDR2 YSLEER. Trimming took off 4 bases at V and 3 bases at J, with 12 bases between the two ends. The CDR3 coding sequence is TGCGCCAGCAGCCCCTCCGCGGGGGACACTGAAGCTTTCTTT. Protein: CASSPSAGDTEAFF.

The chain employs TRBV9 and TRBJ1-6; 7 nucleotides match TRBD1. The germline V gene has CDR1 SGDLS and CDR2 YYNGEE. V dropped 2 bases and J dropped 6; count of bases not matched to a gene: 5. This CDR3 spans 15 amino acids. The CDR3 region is CASSVGQAFNSPLHF. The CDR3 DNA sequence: TGTGCCAGCAGCGTTGGACAGGCGTTTAATTCACCCCTCCACTTT.

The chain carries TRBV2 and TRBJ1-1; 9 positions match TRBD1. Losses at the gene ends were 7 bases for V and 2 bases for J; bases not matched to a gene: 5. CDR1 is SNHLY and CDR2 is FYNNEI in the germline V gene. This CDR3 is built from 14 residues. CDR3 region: CASTWTGANTEAFF. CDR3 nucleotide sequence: TGTGCCAGCACCTGGACAGGGGCTAACACTGAAGCTTTCTTT.

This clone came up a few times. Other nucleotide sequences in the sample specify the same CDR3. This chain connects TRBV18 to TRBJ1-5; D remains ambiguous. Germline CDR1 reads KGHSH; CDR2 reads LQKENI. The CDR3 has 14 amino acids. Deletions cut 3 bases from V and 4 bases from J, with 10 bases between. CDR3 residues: CASSPGRLNQPQHF. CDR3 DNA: TGTGCCAGCTCACCCGGCAGGCTAAATCAGCCCCAGCATTTT.

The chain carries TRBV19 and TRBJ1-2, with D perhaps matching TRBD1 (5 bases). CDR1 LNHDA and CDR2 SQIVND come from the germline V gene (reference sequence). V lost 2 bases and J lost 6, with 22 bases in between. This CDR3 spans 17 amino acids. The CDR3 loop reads CASSITAGSRGRDGYTF. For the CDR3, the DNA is TGTGCCAGTAGTATAACCGCCGGATCTAGGGGAAGGGATGGCTACACCTTC.

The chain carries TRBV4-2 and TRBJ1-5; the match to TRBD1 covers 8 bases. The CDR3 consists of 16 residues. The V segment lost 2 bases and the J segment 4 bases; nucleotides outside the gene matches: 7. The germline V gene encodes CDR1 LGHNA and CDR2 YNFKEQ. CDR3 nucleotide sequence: TGTGCCAGCAGCCAACCCCCGGGACAGGTAAATCAGCCCCAGCATTTT. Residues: CASSQPPGQVNQPQHF.

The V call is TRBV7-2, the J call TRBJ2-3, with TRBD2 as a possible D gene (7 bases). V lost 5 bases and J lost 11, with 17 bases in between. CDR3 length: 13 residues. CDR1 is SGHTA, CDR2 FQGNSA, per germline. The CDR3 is CASSRGERDMQYF. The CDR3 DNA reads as TGTGCCAGCAGCCGGGGGGAGCGGGACATGCAGTATTTT.

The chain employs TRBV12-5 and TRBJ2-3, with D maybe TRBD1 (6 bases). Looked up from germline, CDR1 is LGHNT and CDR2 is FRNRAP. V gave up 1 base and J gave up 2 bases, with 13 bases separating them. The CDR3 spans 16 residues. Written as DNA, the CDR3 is TGTGCTAGTGGTTTGGAGATTTCAGGGGTCACAGATACGCAGTATTTT. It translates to CASGLEISGVTDTQYF.

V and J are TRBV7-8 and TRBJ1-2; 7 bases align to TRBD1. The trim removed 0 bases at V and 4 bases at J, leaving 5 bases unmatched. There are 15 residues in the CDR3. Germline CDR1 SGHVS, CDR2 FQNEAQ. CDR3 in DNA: TGTGCCAGCAGCTTAGCGCTAGGACAGGTCTATGGCTACACCTTC. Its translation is CASSLALGQVYGYTF.

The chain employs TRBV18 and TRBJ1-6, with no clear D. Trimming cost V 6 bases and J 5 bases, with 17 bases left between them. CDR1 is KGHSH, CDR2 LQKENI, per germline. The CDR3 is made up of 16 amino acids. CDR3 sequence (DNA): TGTGCCAGCTCTTTCGGAGGGAAAATGGATAATTCACCCCTCCACTTT. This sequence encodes CASSFGGKMDNSPLHF.

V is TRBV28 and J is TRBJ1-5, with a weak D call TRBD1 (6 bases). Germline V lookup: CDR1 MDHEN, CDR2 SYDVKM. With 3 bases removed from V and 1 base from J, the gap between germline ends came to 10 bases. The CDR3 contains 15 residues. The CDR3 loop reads CASSFPRGSNQPQHF. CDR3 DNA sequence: TGTGCCAGCAGTTTCCCCAGGGGAAGCAATCAGCCCCAGCATTTT.

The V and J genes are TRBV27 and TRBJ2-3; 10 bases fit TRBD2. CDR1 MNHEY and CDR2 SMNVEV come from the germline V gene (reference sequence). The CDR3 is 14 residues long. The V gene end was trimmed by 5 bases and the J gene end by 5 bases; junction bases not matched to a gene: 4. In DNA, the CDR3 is TGTGCCAGCAGTCCGGGACTAGCGCAAGATACGCAGTATTTT. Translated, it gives CASSPGLAQDTQYF.

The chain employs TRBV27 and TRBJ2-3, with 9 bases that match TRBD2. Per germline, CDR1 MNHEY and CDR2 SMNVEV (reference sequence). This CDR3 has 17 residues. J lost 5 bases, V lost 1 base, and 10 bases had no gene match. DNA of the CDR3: TGTGCCAGCAGTTTATTATCTGGCGGGAGGGCCTTAGATACGCAGTATTTT. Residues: CASSLLSGGRALDTQYF.

CDR3 nucleotide sequence: TGTGCCAGCAGCCAAGTTGGACAGGGTGGAAACACCATATATTTT. It translates to CASSQVGQGGNTIYF. This chain connects TRBV3-1 (or the pseudogene TRBV3-2) to TRBJ1-3, with TRBD1 identical over 8 bases. Looked up from germline, CDR1 is LGHDT and CDR2 is YNNKEL (reference sequence). The CDR3 covers 15 residues. J was trimmed by 3 bases and V by 1 base; bases with no gene match: 2.

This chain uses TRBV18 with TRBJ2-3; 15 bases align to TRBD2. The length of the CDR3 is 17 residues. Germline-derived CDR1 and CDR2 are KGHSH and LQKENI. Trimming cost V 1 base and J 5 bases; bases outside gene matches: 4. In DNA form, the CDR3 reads TGTGCCAGCTCACCACGGACTAGCGGGAGGGCCCTAGATACGCAGTATTTT. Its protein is CASSPRTSGRALDTQYF.

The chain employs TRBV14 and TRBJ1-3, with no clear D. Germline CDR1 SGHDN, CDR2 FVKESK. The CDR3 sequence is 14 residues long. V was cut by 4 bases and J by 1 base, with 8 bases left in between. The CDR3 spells CASSPDWSGNTIYF. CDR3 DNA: TGTGCCAGCAGCCCGGACTGGTCTGGAAACACCATATATTTT.

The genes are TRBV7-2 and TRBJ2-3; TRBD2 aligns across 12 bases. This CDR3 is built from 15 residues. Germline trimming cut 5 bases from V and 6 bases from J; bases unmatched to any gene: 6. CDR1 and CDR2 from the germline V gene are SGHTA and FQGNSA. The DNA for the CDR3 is TGTGCCAGCAGCGGACTAGCGGGGATCCCCGATACGCAGTATTTT. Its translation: CASSGLAGIPDTQYF.

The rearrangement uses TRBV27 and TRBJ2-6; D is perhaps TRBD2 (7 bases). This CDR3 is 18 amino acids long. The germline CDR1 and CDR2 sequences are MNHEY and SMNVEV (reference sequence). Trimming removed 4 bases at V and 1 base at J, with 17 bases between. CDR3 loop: CASSYRVSGGSGANVLTF. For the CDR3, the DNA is TGTGCCAGCAGTTACAGGGTCTCGGGGGGATCTGGGGCCAACGTCCTGACTTTC. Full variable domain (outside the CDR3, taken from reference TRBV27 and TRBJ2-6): EAQVTQNPRYLITVTGKKLTVTCSQNMNHEYMSWYRQDPGLGLRQIYYSMNVEVTDKGDVPEGYKVSRKEKRNFPLILESPSPNQTSLYFCASSYRVSGGSGANVLTFGAGSRLTVL.

The CDR3 spells CASKQGSNSPLHF. The DNA for the CDR3 is TGTGCCAGCAAACAGGGCTCGAATTCACCCCTCCACTTT. V usage is TRBV11-2 and J usage is TRBJ1-6; a possible D gene is TRBD1 (6 bases). V was cut by 7 bases and J by 7 bases, with 11 bases left in between. Germline CDR1 reads SGHAT; CDR2 reads FQNNGV. The CDR3 runs 13 residues.

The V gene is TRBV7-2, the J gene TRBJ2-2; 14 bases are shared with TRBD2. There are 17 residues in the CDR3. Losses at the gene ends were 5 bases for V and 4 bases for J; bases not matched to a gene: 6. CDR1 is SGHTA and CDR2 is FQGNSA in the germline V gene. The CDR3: CASSTRTSGGFTGELFF. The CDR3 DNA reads TGTGCCAGCAGCACGCGGACTAGCGGGGGGTTCACCGGGGAGCTGTTTTTT.

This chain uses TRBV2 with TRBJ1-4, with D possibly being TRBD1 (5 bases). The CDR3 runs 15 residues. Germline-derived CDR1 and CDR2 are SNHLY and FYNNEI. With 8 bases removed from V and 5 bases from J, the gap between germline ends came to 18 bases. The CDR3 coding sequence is TGTGCCAGCGACTTTCGCGGGACGGTGAATGAAAAACTGTTTTTT. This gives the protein CASDFRGTVNEKLFF.

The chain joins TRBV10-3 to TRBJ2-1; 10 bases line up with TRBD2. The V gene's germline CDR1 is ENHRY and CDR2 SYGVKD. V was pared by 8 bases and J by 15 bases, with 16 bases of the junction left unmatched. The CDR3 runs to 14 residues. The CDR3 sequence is CAIADRGSGGSLFF. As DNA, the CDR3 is TGTGCCATCGCCGATCGGGGTAGCGGGGGGTCCCTGTTCTTC.

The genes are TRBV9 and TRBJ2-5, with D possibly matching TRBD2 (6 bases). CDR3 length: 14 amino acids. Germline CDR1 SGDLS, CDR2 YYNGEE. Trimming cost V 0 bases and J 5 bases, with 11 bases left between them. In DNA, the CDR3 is TGTGCCAGCAGCGTAGGCGGGGAAGGGGAGACCCAGTACTTC. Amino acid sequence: CASSVGGEGETQYF.

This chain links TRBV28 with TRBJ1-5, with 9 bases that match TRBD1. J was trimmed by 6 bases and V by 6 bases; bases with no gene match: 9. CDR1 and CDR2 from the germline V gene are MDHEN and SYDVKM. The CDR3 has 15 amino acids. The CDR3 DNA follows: TGTGCCAGCAGCTATTTACAGGGGGCCGCTCAGCCCCAGCATTTT. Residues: CASSYLQGAAQPQHF.

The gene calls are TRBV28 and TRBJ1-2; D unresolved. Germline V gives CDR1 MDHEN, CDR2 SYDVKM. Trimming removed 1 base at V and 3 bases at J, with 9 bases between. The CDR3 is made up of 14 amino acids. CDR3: CASSLSSGYYGYTF. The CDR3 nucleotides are TGTGCCAGCAGTTTATCGTCGGGATACTATGGCTACACCTTC.